This T cell receptor (beta chain) was identified during a study of CD4 and CD8 cells across lung adenocarcinoma regions. This clonotype has a count of ten or more. Germline loops: CDR1 MGHRA, CDR2 YSYEKL. J gave up 2 bases and V 8 bases, and 15 bases lay outside the gene matches. The CDR3 is 18 residues long. TCRdb processed the PCR reads anew with MiXCR; each CDR3 protein has one entry. Here the sample spans approximately 20,000 distinct CDR3 sequences, roughly 50% being singletons. Donors had localized lung adenocarcinoma, a non-small cell lung cancer. This chain links TRBV4-1 with TRBJ2-3; 11 bases are shared with TRBD2. This receptor was taken from a male donor with lung adenocarcinoma. The CD4 and CD8 labels of this study may be unreliable. Source material: CD4+ T cells from the margin of a lung tumor. The CDR3 coding sequence is TGCGCCAGCTCCTGGCTACTAGCGGGAGCCGGGGACACAGATACGCAGTATTTT. This translates into CASSWLLAGAGDTDTQYF.